These 25 T cell receptor beta chains were sequenced from one sample in a study of Graves' ophthalmopathy and Graves' hyperthyroidism. For repertoire sequencing, the TCR beta CDR3 regions were amplified from RNA transcripts. An opening RT-PCR round employed HTBI primers and preceded a second-round multiplex PCR. MiXCR was run by TCRdb on the multiplex PCR reads, yielding one entry per CDR3 protein. In the table there are about 400,000 distinct CDR3 sequences, roughly 21% of which are singletons. The sequenced material came from peripheral blood. These receptor sequences come from a woman between 18 and 29 years old with stable Graves' hyperthyroidism.

The rearrangement uses TRBV6-2 or TRBV6-3 and TRBJ1-1; tentative D call: TRBD1 (5 bases). This CDR3 is built from 13 residues. Germline V gives CDR1 MNHEY, CDR2 SVGEGT. With 2 bases removed from V and 3 bases from J, the gap between germline ends came to 7 bases. In nucleotides, the CDR3 is TGTGCCAGCAGTTACGGGGGACACACTGAAGCTTTCTTT. It specifies CASSYGGHTEAFF.

V gene TRBV7-2 combines with J gene TRBJ1-1, with D tentatively TRBD1 (5 bases). V lost 5 bases and J lost 5, with 18 bases in between. The CDR3 is 15 amino acids. Germline CDR1 SGHTA, CDR2 FQGNSA. The CDR3 nucleotides are TGTGCCAGCAGCACCGGGACCCCTCTGGGGACTGAAGCTTTCTTT. Its protein is CASSTGTPLGTEAFF.

The table lists this clonotype with many counts. This chain connects TRBV28 to TRBJ2-7, with D perhaps TRBD2 (6 bases). Germline CDR1 is MDHEN and CDR2 is SYDVKM. V dropped 5 bases and J dropped 3 bases, with 11 bases sitting between them. The CDR3 loop spans 13 amino acids. In nucleotides, the CDR3 is TGTGCCAGCAGTACGAGGAGGGGCTACGAGCAGTACTTC. It codes for CASSTRRGYEQYF.

This clonotype appeared many times. This chain joins TRBV6-2 or TRBV6-3 and TRBJ2-7, with TRBD2 matching 13 bases. V shed 5 bases, J shed 2 bases, and the junction held 9 bases outside the gene matches. The CDR3 has 17 residues. Germline V gives CDR1 MNHEY, CDR2 SVGEGT. The CDR3 DNA is TGTGCCAGCAGTCAAGGACTAGCGGGAGCATTCACCTACGAGCAGTACTTC. This translates into CASSQGLAGAFTYEQYF.

In its sample, this clonotype was seen many times. J is TRBJ2-5 and V is TRBV5-1; no clear D gene. V dropped 1 base and J dropped 13 bases, with 14 bases sitting between them. This CDR3 is 12 amino acids long. CDR1 is SGHRS, CDR2 YFSETQ, per germline. CDR3 nucleotides: TGCGCCAGCAGCTTGTCCAGCGACCGATCGTACTTC. Encoded protein: CASSLSSDRSYF.

This clonotype showed up many times. The DNA of the CDR3 is TGTGCCAGTAGTCGGGACTGGAATCAGCCCCAGCATTTT. Amino acid sequence: CASSRDWNQPQHF. The chain carries TRBV19 and TRBJ1-5; TRBD1 is a possible D gene (5 bases). Trimming removed 5 bases from V and 4 bases from J, with 9 bases in between. The CDR3 has 13 amino acids. Germline V lookup: CDR1 LNHDA, CDR2 SQIVND (reference sequence).

This clonotype was seen many times. V gene TRBV29-1 combines with J gene TRBJ2-5, with TRBD2 matching 10 bases. Trimming cost V 6 bases and J 4 bases; bases outside gene matches: 11. The CDR3 runs 15 residues. Per the germline V gene, CDR1 is SQVTM and CDR2 is ANQGSEA. CDR3 residues: CSVSPLAGGGETQYF. The CDR3 coding sequence is TGCAGCGTCTCCCCTTTAGCGGGAGGCGGAGAGACCCAGTACTTC. The complete variable domain, with remaining parts taken from reference TRBV29-1 and TRBJ2-5, reads SAVISQKPSRDICQRGTSLTIQCQVDSQVTMMFWYRQQPGQSLTLIATANQGSEATYESGFVIDKFPISRPNLTFSTLTVSNMSPEDSSIYLCSVSPLAGGGETQYFGPGTRLLVL.

This clonotype was seen only a few times. This sequence joins TRBV5-4 and TRBJ1-5; D is uncertain. The CDR3 sequence is 13 residues long. Looked up from germline, CDR1 is SGHNT and CDR2 is YYREEE (reference sequence). Trimming removed 4 bases from V and 5 bases from J, with 10 bases in between. DNA of the CDR3: TGTGCCAGCAGCGCTGGATTAGATCAGCCCCAGCATTTT. Residues: CASSAGLDQPQHF.

This clonotype has just a few counts. The chain has TRBV4-2 and TRBJ2-5; 10 positions agree with TRBD2. The J segment lost 5 bases and the V segment lost 0 bases, leaving 6 bases of the junction unmatched. The CDR3 contains 16 residues. The germline gives CDR1 LGHNA, CDR2 YNFKEQ. The CDR3 here is CASSQDRLAGAETQYF. The CDR3 bases are TGTGCCAGCAGCCAAGATCGGCTAGCGGGAGCGGAGACCCAGTACTTC.

This clonotype was observed at least ten times. The genes are TRBV30 and TRBJ1-5; D perhaps matches TRBD1 (6 bases). The CDR3 contains 14 residues. The V end was cut by 3 bases, the J end by 7 bases, with 16 bases between. Germline V gene sequence: CDR1 GTSNPN, CDR2 SVGIG (reference sequence). The CDR3 sequence: CAWSRGGGGQPQHF. In DNA form, the CDR3 reads TGTGCCTGGAGCCGAGGGGGGGGCGGGCAGCCCCAGCATTTT.

The chain uses TRBV19 and TRBJ1-5; maybe TRBD1 (6 bases). Per germline, CDR1 LNHDA and CDR2 SQIVND (reference sequence). The CDR3 sequence is 15 residues long. Trimming pared 7 bases from V and 0 bases from J, leaving 13 bases between. The CDR3 region has the DNA TGTGCCAGTACGGGGGCGAGATATAGCAATCAGCCCCAGCATTTT. This gives the protein CASTGARYSNQPQHF.

This clonotype was recorded at least ten times. The rearrangement links TRBV6-5 to TRBJ2-4; TRBD1 matches at 10 bases. V dropped 2 bases and J dropped 3; count of bases not matched to a gene: 7. This CDR3 contains 17 residues. In germline, CDR1 is MNHEY, CDR2 SVGAGI. For the CDR3, the DNA is TGTGCCAGCAGTTACCCGGACAGGGGGGGAGGCAAAAACATTCAGTACTTC. Its translation is CASSYPDRGGGKNIQYF.

The V gene is TRBV6-1, the J gene TRBJ2-2; maybe TRBD2 (6 bases). Germline V CDR1 and CDR2: MNHNS, SASEGT. V was shortened by 2 bases and J by 4 bases, with 14 bases between the two germline ends. CDR3 length: 16 residues. The CDR3 is CASSETWQGGTGELFF. DNA for the CDR3: TGTGCCAGCAGTGAAACTTGGCAGGGAGGCACCGGGGAGCTGTTTTTT.

V usage is TRBV7-2 and J usage is TRBJ2-7; weak D call: TRBD2 (5 bases). CDR1 is SGHTA, CDR2 FQGNSA, per germline. The CDR3 sequence is 14 residues long. CDR3 region: CASSPRTGTYELYV. DNA of the CDR3: TGTGCCAGCAGCCCGAGGACTGGAACCTACGAGCTGTACGTC.

This clonotype appeared many times. The V and J genes are TRBV28 and TRBJ1-5; possibly TRBD1 for D (6 bases). The germline V and J ends were trimmed by 2 bases and 4 bases, with 15 bases remaining between them. CDR3 length: 16 residues. Germline CDR1 is MDHEN and CDR2 is SYDVKM. The DNA for the CDR3 is TGTGCCAGCAGTTTAGCGTTGGGACACCTAAATCAGCCCCAGCATTTT. Amino acid sequence: CASSLALGHLNQPQHF.

This clonotype was seen many times. This sequence joins TRBV6-1 and TRBJ1-6; D ambiguous. Trimming took off 10 bases at V and 14 bases at J, with 21 bases between the two ends. The V gene's germline CDR1 is MNHNS and CDR2 SASEGT. The CDR3 is 13 amino acids. The DNA for the CDR3 is TGTGCCACCGGGCCGGGAGAACTGTCATCCCTCCACTTT. Protein: CATGPGELSSLHF.

This chain joins TRBV28 and TRBJ1-1; D is ambiguous. Per the germline V gene, CDR1 is MDHEN and CDR2 is SYDVKM. The CDR3 covers 15 residues. Trimming cost V 2 bases and J 1 base, with 11 bases left between them. DNA of the CDR3: TGTGCCAGCAGTTTACGTTGGGGTTCGAACACTGAAGCTTTCTTT. This codes for CASSLRWGSNTEAFF.

The table lists this clonotype with many counts. V and J are TRBV28 and TRBJ1-5; D uncertain. This CDR3 contains 16 residues. In germline, CDR1 is MDHEN, CDR2 SYDVKM. The V end lost 6 bases, the J end lost 4 bases, and 19 bases lay between the germline ends. Written as DNA, the CDR3 is TGTGCCAGCAGCCCGATTTCTGGGTTGCGGAATCAGCCCCAGCATTTT. As protein: CASSPISGLRNQPQHF.

This clonotype has ten or more counts. The CDR3 region has the DNA TGTGCCAGCAGCAGAGGGGTTATGAACACCGGGGAGCTGTTTTTT. Translated, it gives CASSRGVMNTGELFF. The rearrangement joins TRBV7-9 to TRBJ2-2; D is possibly TRBD1 or TRBD2 (5 bases each). The CDR3 consists of 15 residues. Germline loops: CDR1 SEHNR, CDR2 FQNEAQ (reference sequence). The ends were cut back, 5 bases at V and 1 base at J, with 11 bases in the middle.

The chain recombines TRBV6-1 with TRBJ1-5, with D possibly matching TRBD1 (5 bases). Per germline, CDR1 MNHNS and CDR2 SASEGT. The germline V and J ends were trimmed by 10 bases and 4 bases, with 8 bases remaining between them. This CDR3 is 11 amino acids long. The CDR3 nucleotides are TGTGCCACGGGGGGAAATCAGCCCCAGCATTTT. As protein: CATGGNQPQHF.

This clonotype turned up a few times. The chain has TRBV5-8 and TRBJ1-2; D uncertain. CDR1 SGHTS and CDR2 YDEGEE come from the germline V gene. This CDR3 is built from 14 residues. V was shortened by 4 bases and J by 6 bases, with 16 bases between the two germline ends. The CDR3 sequence: CASSRSPFPDGYTF. In nucleotides, the CDR3 is TGTGCCAGCAGCCGGAGTCCCTTCCCGGATGGCTACACCTTC. The whole variable domain, filled in from reference TRBV5-8 and TRBJ1-2, reads EAGVTQSPTHLIKTRGQQATLRCSPISGHTSVYWYQQALGLGLQFLLWYDEGEERNRGNFPPRFSGRQFPNYSSELNVNALELEDSALYLCASSRSPFPDGYTFGSGTRLTVV.

V and J are TRBV28 and TRBJ1-2; D is perhaps TRBD1 (6 bases). Trimming stripped 2 bases from V and 4 bases from J, with 20 bases between. CDR3 length equals 17 residues. The V gene's germline CDR1 is MDHEN and CDR2 SYDVKM. DNA for the CDR3: TGTGCCAGCAGTTTAATCTCGGTTTGGGACAAGACCTATGGCTACACCTTC. It encodes CASSLISVWDKTYGYTF.

This clonotype came up many times. V and J are TRBV6-4 and TRBJ1-6; D may be TRBD1 (6 bases). This CDR3 comprises 14 residues. From germline, CDR1 is MRHNA and CDR2 SNTAGT. Trimming left V 2 bases short and J 7 bases short, with 9 bases between. The CDR3 DNA reads TGTGCCAGCAGTGACGGCCAGGGGAATTCACCCCTCCACTTT. It specifies CASSDGQGNSPLHF.

This clonotype was recorded at least ten times. This chain links TRBV6-1 with TRBJ1-2; tentative D call: TRBD1 (5 bases). CDR3 length: 16 amino acids. The germline CDR1 and CDR2 sequences are MNHNS and SASEGT. Trimming cost V 8 bases and J 6 bases, with 25 bases left between them. CDR3 sequence reads: CASATSPEGPSDGYTF. CDR3 in DNA: TGTGCCAGCGCTACCAGCCCAGAGGGGCCGAGTGATGGCTACACCTTC.

This clonotype showed up many times. Here the CDR3 reads CASSMLNTEAFF. The CDR3 bases are TGTGCCAGTAGTATGTTGAACACTGAAGCTTTCTTT. The V gene is TRBV19, the J gene TRBJ1-1; D uncertain. Germline V gives CDR1 LNHDA, CDR2 SQIVND (reference sequence). Deletions cut 3 bases from V and 0 bases from J, with 2 bases between. This CDR3 comprises 12 residues. The variable domain in full, with the rest retrieved from reference TRBV19 and TRBJ1-1, is DGGITQSPKYLFRKEGQNVTLSCEQNLNHDAMYWYRQDPGQGLRLIYYSQIVNDFQKGDIAEGYSVSREKKESFPLTVTSAQKNPTAFYLCASSMLNTEAFFGQGTRLTVV.